Listed here are 23 T cell receptor beta chains from one sample, sequenced in a study of T cells in localized non-small cell lung cancer. Some clones are missing from TCRdb's copy, which holds only in-frame ones; the method was immunoSEQ multiplex PCR. The sample holds 45,000 or so clones, 85% to 90% seen once. The starting material was PBMCs, obtained before any cancer treatment. Every receptor here comes from a man aged 35 to 69 with stage II lung adenocarcinoma.

The chain has TRBV6-6 and TRBJ1-1, with D perhaps TRBD1 (5 bases). The CDR3 spans 16 residues. The germline V gene has CDR1 MNHNY and CDR2 SVGAGI (reference sequence). V was pared by 6 bases and J by 1 base, with 18 bases between. The CDR3: CASSRDPPDRNTEAFF. The CDR3 coding sequence is TGTGCCAGCAGCCGTGATCCCCCCGACAGGAACACTGAAGCTTTCTTT.

This chain connects TRBV6-1 to TRBJ2-3, with D possibly being TRBD1 or TRBD2 (5 bases each). Germline V CDR1 and CDR2: MNHNS, SASEGT. This CDR3 has 13 residues. Trimming pared 7 bases from V and 5 bases from J, leaving 13 bases between. CDR3 DNA sequence: TGTGCCAGCACTCCCAGTGGGGGAGATACGCAGTATTTT. Amino acid sequence: CASTPSGGDTQYF.

The chain uses TRBV6-5 and TRBJ1-2; a possible D gene is TRBD1 (6 bases). The V and J ends lost 0 bases and 6 bases respectively, with 14 bases between them. Germline loops: CDR1 MNHEY, CDR2 SVGAGI. The CDR3 consists of 15 residues. CDR3 protein: CASSYSRQGRDGYTF. The CDR3 region has the DNA TGTGCCAGCAGTTACTCTCGGCAGGGGAGGGATGGCTACACCTTC.

The chain recombines TRBV5-4 with TRBJ1-1; possibly TRBD1 for D (5 bases). This CDR3 spans 12 amino acids. Trimming shortened V by 10 bases and J by 2 bases, and 12 bases separated the two germline ends. The germline gives CDR1 SGHNT, CDR2 YYREEE (reference sequence). The CDR3 coding sequence is TGTGCCGGGGGTGGGAAAAACACTGAAGCTTTCTTT. Residues: CAGGGKNTEAFF.

The chain links TRBV20-1 to TRBJ2-5, with D unclear. The germline V gene encodes CDR1 DFQATT and CDR2 SNEGSKA (reference sequence). The CDR3 runs 11 residues. The V and J ends lost 2 bases and 5 bases respectively, with 6 bases between them. The CDR3 sequence: CSARIVETQYF. In DNA form, the CDR3 reads TGCAGTGCTAGAATAGTGGAGACCCAGTACTTC.

This clone was counted a few times. J is TRBJ2-4 and V is TRBV19, with D hard to call. The CDR3 runs to 13 residues. Per germline, CDR1 LNHDA and CDR2 SQIVND (reference sequence). V lost 3 bases to trimming and J lost 10 bases, with 13 bases between them. The CDR3 reads CASSISGRRIQYF. Here the CDR3 DNA reads TGTGCCAGTAGTATCTCCGGCCGTAGGATTCAGTACTTC.

CDR3 protein: CASSLEIRGGYGYTF. The CDR3 DNA reads TGTGCCAGCAGCTTGGAAATTAGGGGGGGCTATGGCTACACCTTC. This chain links TRBV5-6 with TRBJ1-2, with a weak D call TRBD1 (6 bases). Germline assignment: CDR1 SGHDT and CDR2 YYEEEE. V shed 0 bases and J shed 4 bases, with 13 bases lying between them. The CDR3 extends over 15 amino acids. Looking up the rest from reference TRBV5-6 and TRBJ1-2 gives the full variable domain: DAGVTQSPTHLIKTRGQQVTLRCSPKSGHDTVSWYQQALGQGPQFIFQYYEEEERQRGNFPDRFSGHQFPNYSSELNVNALLLGDSALYLCASSLEIRGGYGYTFGSGTRLTVV.

The chain carries TRBV6-5 and TRBJ1-5, with TRBD1 as a possible D gene (6 bases). This CDR3 is 14 amino acids long. Germline V CDR1 and CDR2: MNHEY, SVGAGI. Between the trimmed V and J ends, which lost 7 bases and 3 bases, there was a span of 13 bases. CDR3 sequence: CASTLDRNNQPQHF. In nucleotides, the CDR3 is TGTGCCAGCACCCTGGACAGAAACAATCAGCCCCAGCATTTT.

The chain is built from TRBV30 and TRBJ2-7; the D is unclear. V was clipped by 0 bases and J by 6 bases, with 12 bases between them. Germline V CDR1 and CDR2: GTSNPN, SVGIG (reference sequence). CDR3 length: 13 residues. Here the CDR3 reads CAWSVKVVAEQYF. CDR3 bases: TGTGCCTGGAGTGTAAAGGTCGTCGCCGAGCAGTACTTC.

The chain carries TRBV4-1 and TRBJ1-2; TRBD1 might be the D (6 bases). The V end lost 4 bases, the J end lost 3 bases, and 18 bases lay between the germline ends. The CDR3 has 16 residues. Germline V gene sequence: CDR1 MGHRA, CDR2 YSYEKL. CDR3 sequence: CASSPKRWGADYGYTF. The CDR3 DNA reads as TGCGCCAGCAGCCCAAAAAGATGGGGGGCAGACTATGGCTACACCTTC.

This rearrangement joins TRBV5-6 to TRBJ2-6; D remains ambiguous. The CDR3 extends over 16 amino acids. Trimming cost V 4 bases and J 3 bases, with 14 bases left between them. Per the germline V gene, CDR1 is SGHDT and CDR2 is YYEEEE. The CDR3 is CASSRRWGVGANVLTF. The CDR3 nucleotides read TGTGCCAGCAGCCGCCGCTGGGGTGTTGGGGCCAACGTCCTGACTTTC.

The chain combines TRBV18 with TRBJ1-2; D remains ambiguous. CDR3 length: 13 residues. Germline loops: CDR1 KGHSH, CDR2 LQKENI. With 2 bases removed from V and 7 bases from J, the gap between germline ends came to 11 bases. CDR3 residues: CASSPDGTIGYTF. DNA of the CDR3: TGTGCCAGCTCACCAGACGGTACTATTGGCTACACCTTC.

The chain links TRBV6-1 to TRBJ2-2, with TRBD2 identical over 8 bases. Germline V lookup: CDR1 MNHNS, CDR2 SASEGT. CDR3 length equals 14 residues. V was pared by 8 bases and J by 6 bases, with 8 bases of the junction left unmatched. The CDR3 DNA reads as TGTGCCAGCGTTCCCGGGACTAGTCCCGGGGAGCTGTTTTTT. Its protein is CASVPGTSPGELFF.

V is TRBV19 and J is TRBJ1-4; 7 positions agree with TRBD1. The junction had 6 bases not matched to a gene; V was cut back by 6 bases and J by 8 bases. CDR3 length: 13 amino acids. Germline V gene lookup returns CDR1 LNHDA and CDR2 SQIVND (reference sequence). The CDR3 reads CASRSRGSEKLFF. In DNA, the CDR3 is TGTGCCAGTAGGAGCAGGGGGAGCGAAAAACTGTTTTTT. The full variable domain, with the rest looked up from reference TRBV19 and TRBJ1-4, is DGGITQSPKYLFRKEGQNVTLSCEQNLNHDAMYWYRQDPGQGLRLIYYSQIVNDFQKGDIAEGYSVSREKKESFPLTVTSAQKNPTAFYLCASRSRGSEKLFFGSGTQLSVL.

This rearrangement joins TRBV11-2 to TRBJ2-2; unclear D gene. The CDR3 is 14 amino acids. V lost 1 base to trimming and J lost 4 bases, with 7 bases between them. Per the germline V gene, CDR1 is SGHAT and CDR2 is FQNNGV. This CDR3 reads CASSLGPSTGELFF. Written as DNA, the CDR3 is TGTGCCAGCAGCTTAGGGCCCAGCACCGGGGAGCTGTTTTTT.

DNA for the CDR3: TGTGCCAGCAGCCCACAGGGCAGGGCTACTGAAGCTTTCTTT. Protein product: CASSPQGRATEAFF. The chain combines TRBV11-2 with TRBJ1-1; a weak D match, TRBD1 (6 bases). V was cut by 5 bases and J by 5 bases, with 15 bases left in between. This CDR3 is 14 amino acids long. Germline CDR1 SGHAT, CDR2 FQNNGV.

This clone is categorized as medium-sized. This chain connects TRBV2 to TRBJ1-6; 10 bases are shared with TRBD1. CDR1 is SNHLY, CDR2 FYNNEI, per germline. J gave up 9 bases and V 6 bases, and 5 bases lay outside the gene matches. The CDR3 spans 14 residues. The CDR3 nucleotides are TGTGCCAGCAGGACAGGGGGCCAGGGTTCACCCCTCCACTTT. Translating it yields CASRTGGQGSPLHF.

The chain uses TRBV9 and TRBJ2-5; no clear D. This CDR3 region has 13 residues. In germline, CDR1 is SGDLS, CDR2 YYNGEE. Trimming removed 3 bases from V and 7 bases from J, with 13 bases in between. This CDR3 reads CASSAAPLGTQYF. In nucleotides, the CDR3 is TGTGCCAGCAGCGCCGCCCCCCTAGGGACCCAGTACTTC.

V is TRBV21-1 and J is TRBJ1-5; the D segment call TRBD1 is taken from the table without a DNA check. TRBV21-1 is assigned pseudogene status. This CDR3 region has 13 residues. CDR3 in DNA: TGTGCCAGCAGCGAGGGACAGGGGATACCCCAGCATTTT. It translates to CASSEGQGIPQHF.

The chain employs TRBV15 and TRBJ1-4; tentative D call: TRBD1 (6 bases). The germline V and J ends were trimmed by 8 bases and 3 bases, with 22 bases remaining between them. CDR1 and CDR2 from the germline V gene are LNHNV and YYDKDF (reference sequence). The CDR3 length is 17 residues. The CDR3 reads CATGAYRGIGANEKLFF. The CDR3 nucleotides are TGTGCCACCGGAGCTTATAGGGGGATTGGCGCTAATGAAAAACTGTTTTTT.

The rearrangement links TRBV6-1 to TRBJ2-3; 11 bases line up with TRBD2. The CDR3 totals 16 residues. V trimming: 0 bases; J trimming: 5 bases; junction bases outside the gene matches: 4. From germline, CDR1 is MNHNS and CDR2 SASEGT. As DNA, the CDR3 is TGTGCCAGCAGTGAAGCTAGCGGGGGGGCCAAAGATACGCAGTATTTT. Its protein is CASSEASGGAKDTQYF.

This rearrangement joins TRBV4-1 to TRBJ1-1; 9 nucleotides match TRBD1. V was clipped by 4 bases and J by 0 bases; unmatched bases: 6. Germline CDR1 is MGHRA and CDR2 is YSYEKL. The CDR3 covers 16 residues. The CDR3 loop reads CASSLRTGGLNTEAFF. In nucleotides, the CDR3 is TGCGCCAGCAGCCTAAGAACAGGGGGCCTGAACACTGAAGCTTTCTTT.

This clone showed up just a few times. The chain links TRBV5-6 to TRBJ2-5; possibly TRBD1 or TRBD2 for D (5 bases each). This CDR3 region has 16 residues. Germline V gives CDR1 SGHDT, CDR2 YYEEEE. V lost 4 bases and J 4 bases, leaving 20 bases between the germline ends. The CDR3 DNA reads TGTGCCAGCAGCCGATATTTAGGACGGGACGGAGAGACCCAGTACTTC. It encodes CASSRYLGRDGETQYF. Combining the CDR3 with reference TRBV5-6 and TRBJ2-5 gives the whole variable domain DAGVTQSPTHLIKTRGQQVTLRCSPKSGHDTVSWYQQALGQGPQFIFQYYEEEERQRGNFPDRFSGHQFPNYSSELNVNALLLGDSALYLCASSRYLGRDGETQYFGPGTRLLVL.